The rows below give T cell receptor beta chains drawn from one sample of a study of blood T cell repertoires in COVID-19. This table comes from immunoSEQ multiplex PCR, and its TCRdb copy is limited to in-frame clones, with some not included. The table shows 200,000 to 250,000 clones, with about four fifths occurring only once. The sample comprised peripheral blood. All receptors come from a woman over 75 with acute or convalescent COVID-19. The conserved cysteine and the conserved F or W are not part of the CDR3 here.

len: 13
v_gene: TRBV14
j_gene: TRBJ2-7
CDR3aa: ASSRSSGLSYEQY

len: 11
v_gene: TRBV12-3/TRBV12-4
j_gene: TRBJ2-7
CDR3aa: ASSFDRSYEQY

len: 11
v_gene: TRBV6-1
j_gene: TRBJ1-2
CDR3aa: ASSEIKGKGYT

len: 12
v_gene: TRBV30
j_gene: TRBJ1-4
CDR3aa: AWRPTGPNEKLF

len: 14
v_gene: TRBV14
j_gene: TRBJ2-1
CDR3aa: ASSQGLLAGIDEQF

len: 16
v_gene: TRBV3-1/TRBV3-2
j_gene: TRBJ1-1
CDR3aa: ASSQGDIIKGRYTEAF

len: 12
v_gene: TRBV5-6
j_gene: TRBJ2-3
CDR3aa: ASSLGTETDTQY

len: 12
v_gene: TRBV19
j_gene: TRBJ1-1
CDR3aa: ASRETDLNTEAF

len: 16
v_gene: TRBV27
j_gene: TRBJ1-4
CDR3aa: ASSLRRQGTGSNEKLF

len: 14
v_gene: TRBV6-6
j_gene: TRBJ2-2
CDR3aa: ASIDRGRANTGELF

len: 9
v_gene: TRBV6-5
j_gene: TRBJ2-1
CDR3aa: ASMRDNEQF

len: 11
v_gene: TRBV19
j_gene: TRBJ1-1
CDR3aa: ASSTPPGGEAF

len: 16
v_gene: TRBV15
j_gene: TRBJ2-1
CDR3aa: ATSRGRDILAYHNEQF

len: 12
v_gene: TRBV19
j_gene: TRBJ2-7
CDR3aa: ASSFRDSSYEQY

len: 11
v_gene: TRBV6-6
j_gene: TRBJ1-5
CDR3aa: ASLRESNQPQH

len: 9
v_gene: TRBV28
j_gene: TRBJ1-1
CDR3aa: ASSSITEAF

len: 11
v_gene: TRBV29-1
j_gene: TRBJ1-2
CDR3aa: SATDSGFVGYT

len: 12
v_gene: TRBV5-1
j_gene: TRBJ2-3
CDR3aa: ASSPGGSTDTQY

len: 11
v_gene: TRBV13
j_gene: TRBJ2-2
CDR3aa: ASSSRETGELF

len: 14
v_gene: TRBV5-1
j_gene: TRBJ1-2
CDR3aa: ASSILDRPSNYGYT

len: 11
v_gene: TRBV28
j_gene: TRBJ1-2
CDR3aa: ASSPAPGDGYT

len: 13
v_gene: TRBV18
j_gene: TRBJ2-2
CDR3aa: ASSKGQDGTGELF

len: 12
v_gene: TRBV4-1
j_gene: TRBJ1-1
CDR3aa: ASGTANMNTEAF